This passage covers 28 T cell receptor beta chains from one sample sequenced in a study of human thymus T cells. Corrective heart surgery yielded resections, and these provided the thymus tissue. TCRdb's copy holds only in-frame clones and misses some; the assay was immunoSEQ multiplex PCR. The top ten hold around 0.037% of the sample, which has 70,000 to 75,000 clones, 95% seen once. The sample was thymus tissue. The receptors shown here come from a girl under three years old with a congenital heart defect but otherwise immunologically healthy.

The chain links TRBV6-4 to TRBJ2-7; no clear D. Germline lookup yields CDR1 MRHNA and CDR2 SNTAGT. V was clipped by 0 bases and J by 4 bases, with 4 bases between them. The CDR3 has 12 residues. CDR3 residues: CASSDSVYEQYF. The CDR3 DNA is TGTGCCAGCAGTGACTCGGTGTACGAGCAGTACTTC.

The rearrangement joins TRBV15 to TRBJ1-4; D is possibly TRBD1 (5 bases). Germline values: CDR1 LNHNV, CDR2 YYDKDF (reference sequence). Trimming took off 0 bases at V and 8 bases at J, with 16 bases between the two ends. The CDR3 is 16 residues long. The CDR3 bases are TGTGCCACCAGCAGAGATGAAGGGAAGACAGAAGAAAAACTGTTTTTT. Its translation: CATSRDEGKTEEKLFF.

This rearrangement joins TRBV5-1 to TRBJ2-7; D possibly corresponds to TRBD1 (6 bases). The CDR3 covers 13 residues. Germline CDR1 reads SGHRS; CDR2 reads YFSETQ. Trimming took 4 bases from V and 3 from J, leaving 11 bases between them. DNA for the CDR3: TGCGCCAGCAGCGCCTACAGGGACTACGAGCAGTACTTC. Residues: CASSAYRDYEQYF.

The CDR3: CASSFSGSGLNEQFF. CDR3 DNA sequence: TGTGCCAGCAGCTTTAGCGGGAGTGGGCTTAATGAGCAGTTCTTC. The chain couples TRBV7-9 to TRBJ2-1; 9 nucleotides agree with TRBD2. Unmatched junction bases numbered 7, after V lost 3 bases and J lost 7 bases. This CDR3 spans 15 amino acids. Germline CDR1 SEHNR, CDR2 FQNEAQ (reference sequence).

The chain has TRBV15 and TRBJ1-2; 7 bases agree with TRBD1. Germline CDR1 LNHNV, CDR2 YYDKDF (reference sequence). Trimming cost V 5 bases and J 4 bases; bases outside gene matches: 13. The CDR3 runs to 16 residues. The CDR3 DNA sequence: TGTGCCACCAGCGGACTACAGGGGATCAGGGGCTATGGCTACACCTTC. Translation gives CATSGLQGIRGYGYTF.

The chain is built from TRBV9 and TRBJ2-1, with D uncertain. The V gene lost 0 bases and the J gene lost 0 bases, with 13 bases spanning the gap. CDR1 and CDR2 from the germline V gene are SGDLS and YYNGEE. This CDR3 has 17 amino acids. The CDR3 reads CASSVGFARSSYNEQFF. DNA of the CDR3: TGTGCCAGCAGCGTAGGGTTCGCGCGTAGCTCCTACAATGAGCAGTTCTTC.

The chain couples TRBV10-2 to TRBJ2-1; 9 bases match TRBD1. The germline CDR1 and CDR2 sequences are WSHSY and SAAADI. The CDR3 sequence is 21 residues long. V shed 2 bases and J 4 bases; nucleotides not matched to a gene: 21. CDR3 sequence reads: CASSEVWGQGIKRDLYNEQFF. CDR3 nucleotide sequence: TGCGCCAGCAGTGAGGTTTGGGGACAGGGCATCAAGCGGGACCTATACAATGAGCAGTTCTTC.

The chain employs TRBV5-4 and TRBJ2-1; 8 positions agree with TRBD2. Germline CDR1 is SGHNT and CDR2 is YYREEE (reference sequence). Trimming at V came to 0 bases and at J to 6 bases, leaving 5 bases not matched to a gene. The CDR3 runs 15 residues. CDR3 nucleotide sequence: TGTGCCAGCAGCTTGGCCGGGGGGGTAGGCAATGAGCAGTTCTTC. It encodes CASSLAGGVGNEQFF. The variable domain in full, with the rest retrieved from reference TRBV5-4 and TRBJ2-1, is ETGVTQSPTHLIKTRGQQVTLRCSSQSGHNTVSWYQQALGQGPQFIFQYYREEENGRGNFPPRFSGLQFPNYSSELNVNALELDDSALYLCASSLAGGVGNEQFFGPGTRLTVL.

This chain joins TRBV5-4 and TRBJ1-2, with no clear D. The V end lost 3 bases, the J end lost 8 bases, and 8 bases lay between the germline ends. CDR1 and CDR2 (germline): SGHNT, YYREEE (reference sequence). The CDR3 is 11 residues long. CDR3 nucleotide sequence: TGTGCCAGCAGCTCGTTGTGGGGCTACACCTTC. Its protein is CASSSLWGYTF.

This chain links TRBV12-5 with TRBJ2-4, with D tentatively TRBD2 (6 bases). Germline V gene sequence: CDR1 LGHNT, CDR2 FRNRAP. V lost 4 bases and J lost 3, with 25 bases in between. The CDR3 has 19 residues. In DNA form, the CDR3 reads TGTGCTAGTGGTTCCTCACTGCGGGTACGGGGGATAGGCAAAAACATTCAGTACTTC. This encodes CASGSSLRVRGIGKNIQYF.

This clone is a singleton in its sample. V is TRBV5-1 and J is TRBJ2-1, with 9 bases aligning to TRBD1. Germline loops: CDR1 SGHRS, CDR2 YFSETQ. V lost 4 bases, J lost 5 bases, and 7 bases stayed unmatched. The CDR3 is made up of 15 amino acids. The CDR3 DNA reads TGCGCCAGCAGCCGCGGACAGGGGCCCCACAATGAGCAGTTCTTC. Protein: CASSRGQGPHNEQFF.

The CDR3 spells CASSIGREIDTQYF. The CDR3 bases are TGTGCCAGCAGTATTGGACGGGAGATAGATACGCAGTATTTT. The chain combines TRBV6-6 with TRBJ2-3; the D gene is possibly TRBD2 (6 bases). The germline V and J ends were trimmed by 5 bases and 5 bases, with 14 bases remaining between them. The germline CDR1 and CDR2 sequences are MNHNY and SVGAGI (reference sequence). The CDR3 spans 14 residues.

V is TRBV19 and J is TRBJ2-1, with no clear D. The CDR3 is made up of 15 amino acids. With 6 bases removed from V and 0 bases from J, the gap between germline ends came to 12 bases. In germline, CDR1 is LNHDA, CDR2 SQIVND (reference sequence). The CDR3 DNA sequence: TGTGCCAGTAGAACTCTGAACCGCTCCTACAATGAGCAGTTCTTC. Its translation: CASRTLNRSYNEQFF. Together with reference TRBV19 and TRBJ2-1, the CDR3 gives the full variable domain: DGGITQSPKYLFRKEGQNVTLSCEQNLNHDAMYWYRQDPGQGLRLIYYSQIVNDFQKGDIAEGYSVSREKKESFPLTVTSAQKNPTAFYLCASRTLNRSYNEQFFGPGTRLTVL.

This chain uses TRBV10-2 with TRBJ2-3; 11 bases fit TRBD2. Trimming at V came to 6 bases and at J to 0 bases, leaving 14 bases not matched to a gene. The CDR3 consists of 19 residues. Germline assignment: CDR1 WSHSY and CDR2 SAAADI. The CDR3 DNA is TGCGCCAGCAGACAACCGGGACTAGCGGTTCGAACTAGCACAGATACGCAGTATTTT. As protein: CASRQPGLAVRTSTDTQYF.

This chain uses TRBV28 with TRBJ1-5, with TRBD1 as a possible D gene (5 bases). V was trimmed by 3 bases and J by 3 bases, leaving 15 bases between them. Germline assignment: CDR1 MDHEN and CDR2 SYDVKM. This CDR3 comprises 16 residues. The DNA of the CDR3 is TGTGCCAGCAGTTTTACGGACAACCACCTCAATCAGCCCCAGCATTTT. Protein product: CASSFTDNHLNQPQHF. The entire variable domain, with the rest obtained from reference TRBV28 and TRBJ1-5, is as follows: DVKVTQSSRYLVKRTGEKVFLECVQDMDHENMFWYRQDPGLGLRLIYFSYDVKMKEKGDIPEGYSVSREKKERFSLILESASTNQTSMYLCASSFTDNHLNQPQHFGDGTRLSIL.

This clone was recorded only once. The genes are TRBV6-4 and TRBJ1-2, with 10 bases aligning to TRBD1. The CDR3 consists of 16 residues. The germline V gene encodes CDR1 MRHNA and CDR2 SNTAGT. V lost 3 bases and J lost 6; bases outside the gene matches: 10. As DNA, the CDR3 is TGTGCCAGCAGTGAAGAGGTCGGGACAGGGGATAATGGCTACACCTTC. Amino acid sequence: CASSEEVGTGDNGYTF.

The J gene is TRBJ1-2, the V gene TRBV6-1; D unresolved. Germline CDR1 and CDR2: MNHNS and SASEGT. V lost 6 bases and J 7 bases, leaving 12 bases between the germline ends. The CDR3 spans 12 residues. In DNA form, the CDR3 reads TGTGCCAGCAGCCCTTCGTGGGGTGGCTACACCTTC. Translating it yields CASSPSWGGYTF.

The CDR3 is CASSPGLAGVTDTQYF. The CDR3 nucleotides read TGTGCCAGCTCCCCCGGACTAGCGGGAGTAACAGATACGCAGTATTTT. The chain recombines TRBV18 with TRBJ2-3; 13 nucleotides agree with TRBD2. Germline trimming cut 6 bases from V and 3 bases from J; bases unmatched to any gene: 6. CDR3 length: 16 residues. Germline loops: CDR1 KGHSH, CDR2 LQKENI.

The chain couples TRBV2 to TRBJ1-6; TRBD1 matches at 9 bases. V trimming: 3 bases; J trimming: 8 bases; junction bases outside the gene matches: 2. There are 14 residues in the CDR3. Per germline, CDR1 SNHLY and CDR2 FYNNEI. Written as DNA, the CDR3 is TGTGCCAGCAGTGAGCGGACAGGGGATTCACCCCTCCACTTT. Protein sequence: CASSERTGDSPLHF. The whole variable domain, remainder taken from reference TRBV2 and TRBJ1-6, is EPEVTQTPSHQVTQMGQEVILRCVPISNHLYFYWYRQILGQKVEFLVSFYNNEISEKSEIFDDQFSVERPDGSNFTLKIRSTKLEDSAMYFCASSERTGDSPLHFGNGTRLTVT.

This clone was seen once. The chain is built from TRBV18 and TRBJ2-2; D call uncertain. This CDR3 comprises 22 residues. The germline V gene has CDR1 KGHSH and CDR2 LQKENI. V lost 0 bases and J lost 5, with 31 bases in between. The DNA of the CDR3 is TGTGCCAGCTCACCACCAGGGCGCATACGGGTGGCAGACATTCCACGGACCGGGGAGCTGTTTTTT. Amino acid sequence: CASSPPGRIRVADIPRTGELFF.

The genes are TRBV19 and TRBJ2-1, with D possibly matching TRBD2 (6 bases). The germline V gene encodes CDR1 LNHDA and CDR2 SQIVND (reference sequence). V dropped 3 bases and J dropped 6 bases, with 15 bases sitting between them. CDR3 size: 15 residues. CDR3 nucleotide sequence: TGTGCCAGTAGTATGATGACTAGGGGTATCAATGAGCAGTTCTTC. Amino acids: CASSMMTRGINEQFF.

This chain joins TRBV7-7 and TRBJ2-1, with 7 bases lining up with TRBD2. The CDR3 totals 15 residues. After removal of 3 bases from V and 4 bases from J, the junction contained 6 bases not matched to a gene. Looked up from germline, CDR1 is SSHAT and CDR2 is FNYEAQ (reference sequence). The CDR3 loop reads CASSFVLAEYNEQFF. CDR3 nucleotides: TGTGCCAGCAGCTTCGTGCTAGCGGAGTACAATGAGCAGTTCTTC.

V gene TRBV19 combines with J gene TRBJ2-2; the D is unclear. V lost 10 bases and J 6 bases, leaving 6 bases between the germline ends. Germline V gives CDR1 LNHDA, CDR2 SQIVND (reference sequence). This CDR3 is 10 amino acids long. CDR3 coding DNA: TGTGCCACCGGGTCCGGGGAGCTGTTTTTT. This sequence encodes CATGSGELFF.

V gene TRBV4-2 combines with J gene TRBJ2-7; 8 bases fit TRBD2. This CDR3 spans 15 amino acids. Trimming took 0 bases from V and 10 from J; bases not matched to a gene: 11. CDR1 and CDR2 (germline): LGHNA, YNFKEQ. CDR3 coding DNA: TGTGCCAGCAGCCAAGATTCGTTTCACGCGGGAGGACAGTACTTC. Translated, it gives CASSQDSFHAGGQYF.

This chain uses TRBV28 with TRBJ2-5; 9 bases map to TRBD1. V lost 5 bases and J lost 2; bases outside the gene matches: 9. CDR1 is MDHEN and CDR2 is SYDVKM in the germline V gene. CDR3 length: 16 amino acids. The CDR3, as DNA: TGTGCCAGCAGTGCCTCCCGGGACAGGGCTCAAGAGACCCAGTACTTC. This translates into CASSASRDRAQETQYF.

This chain joins TRBV12-5 and TRBJ1-2; no clear D. The CDR3 has 18 residues. Germline V gene lookup returns CDR1 LGHNT and CDR2 FRNRAP. With 0 bases removed from V and 4 bases from J, the gap between germline ends came to 21 bases. CDR3 amino acids: CASGLVLSDGKVIYGYTF. CDR3 nucleotides: TGTGCTAGTGGTTTGGTACTCTCGGACGGTAAGGTAATCTATGGCTACACCTTC.

The DNA for the CDR3 is TGTGCCAGTACCCACAGGATGGGCGAAAAACTGTTTTTT. It specifies CASTHRMGEKLFF. V is TRBV19 and J is TRBJ1-4, with a tentative D call TRBD1 (5 bases). The V end was cut by 7 bases, the J end by 8 bases, with 14 bases between. Germline CDR1 LNHDA, CDR2 SQIVND (reference sequence). This CDR3 is 13 amino acids long.

V gene TRBV4-2 combines with J gene TRBJ2-1, with a possible D match to TRBD1 (6 bases). Germline CDR1 LGHNA, CDR2 YNFKEQ. The V gene lost 4 bases and the J gene lost 0 bases, with 31 bases spanning the gap. The CDR3 has 22 amino acids. The CDR3 here is CASSRALLLPGQIMSSYNEQFF. The CDR3 DNA is TGTGCCAGCAGCCGAGCACTCTTATTACCGGGACAAATTATGAGCTCCTACAATGAGCAGTTCTTC.